The entry below gives a single TCR beta chain sequence along with its context. The table came from immunoSEQ multiplex PCR; TCRdb's copy has only in-frame clones and leaves some out. The sample has over 110,000 clones, 86% seen once. From germline, CDR1 is MNHEY and CDR2 SMNVEV (reference sequence). The CDR3 covers 14 residues. V was shortened by 2 bases and J by 6 bases, with 12 bases between the two germline ends. These data come from a study of Ad26.COV2.S vaccination and SARS-CoV-2 variants. The clonotype was recovered from a human donor who had recovered from COVID-19. Source: peripheral blood, taken after recovery from COVID-19. The chain uses TRBV27 and TRBJ2-3; D not certain. CDR3 sequence: CASSLNGERDTQYF. CDR3 in DNA: TGTGCCAGCAGTTTAAATGGGGAAAGGGATACGCAGTATTTT.